This T cell receptor beta chain was sequenced for a study of CD8+CD57+ T cells in acquired aplastic anemia. Looking at the study overall: Sorted CD4+ and CD8+ cell DNA averaged about 3 ug.

As concerns this clonotype: Its antigen remains unidentified.

Broader study findings: The CD8+ Simpson's diversity of patients and controls was not significantly different. About 30 CD8+ CDR3 sequences occurred in both the patients and the controls.

CDR3 and TCR beta VDJ profiling relied on genomic DNA as the template. In TCRdb, the reads were re-called with MiXCR into one record per CDR3 protein. The sample holds fewer than 250,000 distinct CDR3 sequences, around 43% seen once. There are 19 residues in the CDR3. In germline, CDR1 is SGHTA, CDR2 FQGTGA. The ends lost 5 bases at V and 8 bases at J; junction bases unmatched: 23. Sequencing was done on patients that had shown CD8+CD57+ cell expansion by flow cytometry. Sampling of blood occurred while the patients had still received no therapy. The specimen sequenced was sorted CD4+, CD8+, or CD8+CD57+ T cells (not recorded which) from PBMCs. The V and J genes are TRBV7-3 and TRBJ2-1, with 8 bases that match TRBD1. This receptor was obtained from a human donor with aplastic anemia. The CDR3 nucleotides are TGTGCCAGCAGCCGAAACAAGACAAACCAGGGGGCCCCTGTGGATGAGCAGTTCTTC. Its protein is CASSRNKTNQGAPVDEQFF.